This T cell receptor beta chain was sequenced in a study of beta chain features in type 1 diabetes. Study overall: Sorted cells numbering 107,917,701 were examined across all samples.

The germline V and J ends were trimmed by 3 bases and 3 bases, with 6 bases remaining between them. The CDR3 runs to 11 residues. Per germline, CDR1 DFQATT and CDR2 SNEGSKA (reference sequence). By way of CD45RO/CCR7/CD25/CD127/CD95/CD27, the CD4+ regulatory, stem cell-like memory, central memory and naive cells were sorted. The isolated RNA, all of it, was reverse transcribed, so expressed TCRB transcripts were what got sequenced. Sequenced by immunoSEQ multiplex PCR; TCRdb stores in-frame clones only, minus some. The profile shows about 340,000 clones, approximately 9.9% of them singletons. Study conclusions and caveats: Possible PCR preference for shorter templates applied equally to patients and controls. Shorter TCRB CDR3s, moderately but significantly so, marked every one of the four CD4+ subsets in Type 1 diabetes patients. Compared with healthy donors, patients appeared to share more similar naive, central memory and regulatory TCRB repertoires.

This clone was seen a few times. The target antigen is unknown. Other nucleotide sequences in the sample specify the same CDR3. The sequence was obtained from a man aged 25-45 years with type 1 diabetes. The rearrangement uses TRBV20-1 and TRBJ2-7; no reliable D call. The specimen was central memory CD4+ T cells from blood. The CDR3 DNA reads as TGCAGTGCTAGGGACGACTACGAGCAGTACTTC. This translates into CSARDDYEQYF.